One and the same sample provided the 22 T cell receptor beta chains below, sequenced in a study of T cell repertoires in cytomegalovirus infection. From the reads, TCRdb called clonotypes with MiXCR, one entry per CDR3 protein. The table records about 260,000 distinct CDR3 sequences, roughly 13% of them present only once. Sequencing was carried out using PBMCs. Every receptor here comes from a human donor in good health (CMV status not recorded). Some clones in this sample may be carry-over from other donors' samples.

This clonotype was counted a few times. The chain employs TRBV5-4 and TRBJ1-6; D is unclear. V lost 5 bases to trimming and J lost 10 bases, with 16 bases between them. Germline values: CDR1 SGHNT, CDR2 YYREEE (reference sequence). This CDR3 comprises 14 residues. The CDR3 reads CASRDGPAGSPLHF. CDR3 DNA sequence: TGTGCCAGCAGAGACGGGCCCGCCGGCTCACCCCTCCACTTT.

This clonotype was observed a few times. The J gene is TRBJ1-2, the V gene TRBV11-2, with D perhaps matching TRBD1 (5 bases). Germline V lookup: CDR1 SGHAT, CDR2 FQNNGV. This CDR3 region has 13 residues. Deletions cut 2 bases from V and 6 bases from J, with 10 bases between. CDR3 residues: CASSLQGVHGYTF. The CDR3 bases are TGTGCCAGCAGCTTACAGGGAGTCCATGGCTACACCTTC.

In its sample, this clonotype was seen many times. This chain links TRBV7-9 with TRBJ2-1; D call uncertain. Germline V lookup: CDR1 SEHNR, CDR2 FQNEAQ (reference sequence). Trimming left V 0 bases short and J 7 bases short, with 10 bases between. CDR3 length: 14 residues. In DNA, the CDR3 is TGTGCCAGCAGCTTAGCGCAGACTTTGAATGAGCAGTTCTTC. It translates to CASSLAQTLNEQFF.

CDR3: CASSLGDRGINEKLFF. The CDR3 DNA follows: TGTGCCAGCAGCTTAGGGGACAGGGGGATTAATGAAAAACTGTTTTTT. The V and J genes are TRBV7-9 and TRBJ1-4; 11 bases are a match to TRBD1. J was trimmed by 4 bases and V by 1 base; bases with no gene match: 2. Germline assignment: CDR1 SEHNR and CDR2 FQNEAQ (reference sequence). CDR3 length equals 16 residues.

This clonotype was seen only a few times. The CDR3 loop reads CASRQDSASNQPQHF. The CDR3 bases are TGTGCCAGCAGGCAGGACAGTGCTAGCAATCAGCCCCAGCATTTT. The chain combines TRBV6-2 or TRBV6-3 with TRBJ1-5; D possibly corresponds to TRBD1 (6 bases). Between the trimmed V and J ends, which lost 6 bases and 0 bases, there was a span of 12 bases. This CDR3 region has 15 residues. In germline, CDR1 is MNHEY, CDR2 SVGEGT.

This clonotype was found many times. The V gene is TRBV7-2, the J gene TRBJ1-3; no clear D. CDR3 size: 16 residues. The germline V gene has CDR1 SGHTA and CDR2 FQGNSA. V lost 1 base, J lost 3 bases, and 13 bases lay in between. CDR3: CASSLGPPEGGNTIYF. In DNA form, the CDR3 reads TGTGCCAGCAGCTTAGGTCCGCCGGAGGGTGGAAACACCATATATTTT.

This clonotype was recorded at least ten times. The chain joins TRBV7-2 to TRBJ2-7, with 10 bases aligning to TRBD1. This CDR3 contains 14 residues. Germline V gene data show CDR1 as SGHTA and CDR2 as FQGNSA. V shed 4 bases, J shed 7 bases, and the junction held 7 bases outside the gene matches. For the CDR3, the DNA is TGTGCCAGCAGCTCCGGACAGGGGGATGGAGAGCAGTACTTC. It is translated as CASSSGQGDGEQYF.

This clonotype was seen ten or more times. The chain uses TRBV7-2 and TRBJ2-2; D is unresolved. Trimming stripped 5 bases from V and 0 bases from J, with 10 bases between. Germline V CDR1 and CDR2: SGHTA, FQGNSA. This CDR3 spans 15 amino acids. The CDR3 DNA follows: TGTGCCAGCAGCCCCCGGACGGCGAACACCGGGGAGCTGTTTTTT. As protein: CASSPRTANTGELFF.

V and J are TRBV7-6 and TRBJ2-7, with TRBD1 matching 9 bases. Trimming removed 5 bases from V and 4 bases from J; junction bases left unmatched: 9. CDR1 is SGHVS and CDR2 is FNYEAQ in the germline V gene. The CDR3 loop spans 15 amino acids. The CDR3 bases are TGTGCCAGCAGCCTGGACAGGGGAGCAAATTACGAGCAGTACTTC. This translates into CASSLDRGANYEQYF. The full variable domain, in which reference TRBV7-6 and TRBJ2-7 provide the parts outside the CDR3, is GAGVSQSPRYKVTKRGQDVALRCDPISGHVSLYWYRQALGQGPEFLTYFNYEAQQDKSGLPNDRFSAERPEGSISTLTIQRTEQRDSAMYRCASSLDRGANYEQYFGPGTRLTVT.

The chain uses TRBV20-1 and TRBJ2-5; D ambiguous. V lost 3 bases and J 3 bases, leaving 17 bases between the germline ends. Germline V gene lookup returns CDR1 DFQATT and CDR2 SNEGSKA (reference sequence). The CDR3 contains 15 residues. CDR3 loop: CSARGELTRKETQYF. CDR3 nucleotide sequence: TGCAGTGCTAGGGGCGAGTTGACACGTAAAGAGACCCAGTACTTC.

The table lists this clonotype with a few counts. The V and J genes are TRBV11-3 and TRBJ2-1; D remains ambiguous. Trimming removed 5 bases from V and 9 bases from J, with 11 bases in between. Germline CDR1 and CDR2: SGHNT and YENEEA. The CDR3 runs 12 residues. CDR3 loop: CASSRSGFEQFF. The CDR3 region has the DNA TGTGCCAGCAGCCGATCCGGGTTTGAGCAGTTCTTC.

This clonotype occurred a few times. The genes are TRBV10-3 and TRBJ1-2; maybe TRBD1 (5 bases). The V end lost 1 base, the J end lost 7 bases, and 13 bases lay between the germline ends. CDR3 length equals 14 residues. Germline assignment: CDR1 ENHRY and CDR2 SYGVKD. CDR3: CAISELVGDSGYTF. The CDR3 DNA follows: TGTGCCATCAGTGAGTTAGTAGGGGACTCTGGCTACACCTTC.

J is TRBJ2-7 and V is TRBV27; 7 bases line up with TRBD1. The germline gives CDR1 MNHEY, CDR2 SMNVEV (reference sequence). This CDR3 is built from 16 residues. The junction had 7 bases not matched to a gene; V was cut back by 2 bases and J by 0 bases. CDR3 sequence (DNA): TGTGCCAGCAGTTTAAAGGGGGCGCAGAGCTCCTACGAGCAGTACTTC. It codes for CASSLKGAQSSYEQYF.

Ten or more counts support this clonotype. V gene TRBV5-4 combines with J gene TRBJ1-2; 7 positions agree with TRBD1. CDR3 length: 14 amino acids. The germline V gene has CDR1 SGHNT and CDR2 YYREEE (reference sequence). The J segment lost 5 bases and the V segment lost 3 bases, leaving 7 bases of the junction unmatched. The CDR3: CASSSNRGSYGYTF. CDR3 DNA: TGTGCCAGCAGCTCTAACAGGGGAAGTTATGGCTACACCTTC.

The J gene is TRBJ2-7, the V gene TRBV9; D is uncertain. This CDR3 has 16 amino acids. Trimming removed 2 bases from V and 2 bases from J, with 17 bases in between. Germline V gene sequence: CDR1 SGDLS, CDR2 YYNGEE. In DNA form, the CDR3 reads TGTGCCAGCAGCGTTGGTATTCGTCAGGCTACCTACGAGCAGTACTTC. Its protein product is CASSVGIRQATYEQYF.

This chain connects TRBV28 to TRBJ1-6; D ambiguous. Trimming shortened V by 2 bases and J by 2 bases, and 7 bases separated the two germline ends. The CDR3 runs 15 residues. The germline V gene encodes CDR1 MDHEN and CDR2 SYDVKM. CDR3 region: CASSLRQAYNSPLHF. The DNA of the CDR3 is TGTGCCAGCAGTTTAAGGCAGGCCTATAATTCACCCCTCCACTTT.

This clonotype was observed a few times. The gene calls are TRBV15 and TRBJ2-1; 14 nucleotides agree with TRBD2. Trimming removed 0 bases from V and 6 bases from J; junction bases left unmatched: 7. CDR3 length: 18 residues. CDR1 LNHNV and CDR2 YYDKDF come from the germline V gene (reference sequence). DNA for the CDR3: TGTGCCACCAGCAGAGATAGAGCGACTAGCGGGGGGGCCAATGAGCAGTTCTTC. Translating gives CATSRDRATSGGANEQFF.

This clonotype was found many times. This rearrangement joins TRBV6-5 to TRBJ2-1; weak D call: TRBD1 (5 bases). Germline-derived CDR1 and CDR2 are MNHEY and SVGAGI. The CDR3 covers 16 residues. The germline V and J ends were trimmed by 1 base and 4 bases, with 14 bases remaining between them. The CDR3 spells CASSYLTTESYNEQFF. The CDR3 DNA follows: TGTGCCAGCAGTTACTTAACGACAGAGAGTTACAATGAGCAGTTCTTC.

Many counts were recorded for this clonotype. The rearrangement links TRBV5-1 to TRBJ1-2; D perhaps matches TRBD1 (5 bases). The V gene's germline CDR1 is SGHRS and CDR2 YFSETQ. The V end was cut by 3 bases, the J end by 7 bases, with 13 bases between. The CDR3 contains 13 residues. CDR3 nucleotides: TGCGCCAGCAGCTCCGGGACCGCCGCTGGCTACACCTTC. It is translated as CASSSGTAAGYTF.

This clonotype was seen a handful of times. V usage is TRBV12-3 or TRBV12-4 and J usage is TRBJ2-2; possibly TRBD2 for D (6 bases). This CDR3 is built from 15 residues. With 10 bases removed from V and 2 bases from J, the gap between germline ends came to 17 bases. CDR3 nucleotide sequence: TGTGCCACCTCCCTCGGGACTTTCAACACCGGGGAGCTGTTTTTT. Translated: CATSLGTFNTGELFF.

This clonotype appeared many times. The V call is TRBV7-2, the J call TRBJ1-2; perhaps TRBD1 as D (5 bases). The CDR3 spans 17 residues. Germline lookup yields CDR1 SGHTA and CDR2 FQGNSA. The germline V and J ends were trimmed by 4 bases and 7 bases, with 25 bases remaining between them. The CDR3 loop is CASSWGDRTGSSSGYTF. CDR3 coding DNA: TGTGCCAGCAGCTGGGGGGACCGGACGGGCTCTAGCAGTGGCTACACCTTC.

The chain carries TRBV11-2 and TRBJ2-7, with 7 bases identical to TRBD1. The CDR3 is 14 residues long. The germline V gene has CDR1 SGHAT and CDR2 FQNNGV. Germline trimming cut 6 bases from V and 6 bases from J; bases unmatched to any gene: 11. The CDR3, as DNA: TGTGCCAGCAGTTACGCCGGGACAGCCAGCGAGCAGTACTTC. This encodes CASSYAGTASEQYF.